Reported below is one T cell receptor (beta chain). What it binds is not known. Primers for the PCR totalled 60 Vbeta and 13 Jbeta. Assay used: immunoSEQ multiplex PCR; TCRdb lists only in-frame clones, some missing. The sample holds 200,000 or so clones. V was pared by 6 bases and J by 5 bases, with 13 bases between. CDR1 SGHNT and CDR2 YENEEA come from the germline V gene. The CDR3 is 13 amino acids. This entry belongs to a study of cytomegalovirus exposure and HLA in healthy donors. Overall study results and limits: The likely explanation for a cluster of highly shared sequence variants was sequencing artifact. An apparent linkage of common viral pathogens to several of the most significant clusters emerged in a later analysis.

The V call is TRBV11-3, the J call TRBJ2-5; possibly TRBD1 for D (7 bases). The clonotype originates from a girl aged 2 to 9 in good health and CMV-seropositive. The sample consisted of PBMCs. For the CDR3, the DNA is TGTGCCAGCAGTTCAGGGGGGTCGGAGACCCAGTACTTC. Its protein product is CASSSGGSETQYF.